This T cell receptor beta chain was identified in a study of CD8+CD57+ T cells in acquired aplastic anemia. At the level of the study: Roughly 3 ug was the average amount of DNA from sorted CD4+ and CD8+ cells.

Individuals selected for sequencing had exhibited CD8+CD57+ cell expansion on flow cytometry. Among the patients, all had severe acquired aplastic anemia. Among the patients, none had received any therapy at the time of blood sampling. Notes on this clonotype: Its target is unknown.

The study's findings and limits: Patients and controls had CD8+ Simpson's diversity values that were not significantly distinct.

Both TCR beta VDJ combination and CDR3 sequence profiling were carried out. Genomic DNA was the template for this profiling. TCRdb passed the reads through MiXCR, listing each CDR3 protein once. The data show about 220,000 distinct CDR3 sequences, with approximately 45% seen just once and 7.8% held by the top ten. This receptor was obtained from a human donor with aplastic anemia. The sequenced material came from sorted CD4+, CD8+, or CD8+CD57+ T cells (not recorded which) from PBMCs.

This CDR3 reads CASSYGTGLTVNEQFF. CDR3 DNA: TGTGCCAGCAGCTACGGGACAGGGCTAACGGTCAATGAGCAGTTCTTC. J is TRBJ2-1 and V is TRBV7-8; TRBD1 aligns across 9 bases. V gave up 4 bases and J gave up 6 bases; unmatched junction bases: 10. Germline CDR1 reads SGHVS; CDR2 reads FQNEAQ. The CDR3 runs to 16 residues.